The clone carrying this T cell receptor beta chain appeared a single time. As yet, its antigen is unknown. The sample originates from a study of cytomegalovirus exposure and HLA in healthy donors. Broader study findings: In a later analysis, TCR association rates varied by HLA locus: DRB1 most, HLA-C fewest.

The CDR3 contains 14 residues. Trimming removed 3 bases at V and 0 bases at J, with 8 bases between. Germline loops: CDR1 MDHEN, CDR2 SYDVKM. Primers for the PCR totalled 60 Vbeta and 13 Jbeta. The repertoire was sequenced with immunoSEQ multiplex PCR; TCRdb's copy has only in-frame clones and lacks some. The table shows around 100,000 clones, with under 85% occurring only once. This TCR derives from a man aged 25-45 years in good health and CMV-seropositive. V is TRBV28 and J is TRBJ1-1; D remains ambiguous. Material: PBMCs. CDR3 residues: CASSLGVLNTEAFF. The DNA for the CDR3 is TGTGCCAGCAGTTTGGGAGTCCTGAACACTGAAGCTTTCTTT.